This T cell receptor beta chain is drawn from a study of CD8 T cells in Susac syndrome. Study-level points and caveats: It was acknowledged in the study that its TCR sequencing and HLA analysis involved a relatively small number of individuals.

In the case of this clonotype: The antigen remains unidentified.

CD8+ and CD4+ blood T cells underwent TCR beta sequencing. Recently defined diagnostic criteria classed the Susac syndrome patients as definite or probable. Purification of the CD8+ and CD4+ T cells relied on negative isolation, and TEMRA cells underwent FACS enrichment. J gave up 2 bases and V 8 bases, and 6 bases lay outside the gene matches. CDR3 length: 14 amino acids. Germline V gene lookup returns CDR1 LGHNA and CDR2 YSLEER. Reverse transcription of 0.5 to 1 ug RNA used random hexamers. From the immunoSEQ multiplex PCR reads, TCRdb called clonotypes with MiXCR, one entry per CDR3 protein. The sample lists about 210,000 distinct CDR3 sequences; less than 95% were seen once.

The receptor's source is a human donor with Susac syndrome. The sample was CD4+ T cells from PBMCs. The rearrangement joins TRBV4-3 to TRBJ1-2; 9 bases map to TRBD1. The CDR3 reads CASGRGQGNYGYTF. The CDR3 nucleotides are TGCGCCAGCGGGCGAGGACAGGGGAACTATGGCTACACCTTC.